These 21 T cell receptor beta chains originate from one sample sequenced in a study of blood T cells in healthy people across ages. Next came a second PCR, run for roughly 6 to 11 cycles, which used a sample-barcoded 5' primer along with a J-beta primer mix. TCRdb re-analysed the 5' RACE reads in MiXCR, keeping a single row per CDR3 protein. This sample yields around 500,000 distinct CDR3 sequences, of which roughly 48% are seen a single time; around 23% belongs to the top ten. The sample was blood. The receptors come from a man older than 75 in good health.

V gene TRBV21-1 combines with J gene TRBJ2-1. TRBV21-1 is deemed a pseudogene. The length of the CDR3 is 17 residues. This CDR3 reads CASSKDWSEGSYNEQFF. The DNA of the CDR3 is TGTGCCAGCAGCAAAGACTGGTCGGAAGGCTCCTACAATGAGCAGTTCTTC.

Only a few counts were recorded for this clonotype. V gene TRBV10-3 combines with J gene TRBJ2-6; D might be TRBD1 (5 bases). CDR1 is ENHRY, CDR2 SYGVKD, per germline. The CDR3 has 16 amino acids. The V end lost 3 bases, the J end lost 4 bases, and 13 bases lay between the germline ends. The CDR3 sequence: CAISDSGAWGANVLTF. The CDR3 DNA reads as TGTGCCATCAGTGATAGTGGGGCGTGGGGGGCCAACGTCCTGACTTTC.

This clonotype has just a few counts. This CDR3 reads CSASGGASNQPQHF. In DNA form, the CDR3 reads TGCAGTGCTTCAGGGGGCGCGTCCAATCAGCCCCAGCATTTT. The rearrangement joins TRBV20-1 to TRBJ1-5; 8 positions match TRBD1. Germline-derived CDR1 and CDR2 are DFQATT and SNEGSKA (reference sequence). The CDR3 has 14 residues. With 5 bases clipped from V and 3 bases from J, the junction kept 6 bases outside the gene matches.

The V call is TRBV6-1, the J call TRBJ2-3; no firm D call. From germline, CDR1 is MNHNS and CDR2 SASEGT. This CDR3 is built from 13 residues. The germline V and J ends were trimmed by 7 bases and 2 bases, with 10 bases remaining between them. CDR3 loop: CASTRKVTDTQYF. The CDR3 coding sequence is TGTGCCAGCACCCGAAAGGTCACAGATACGCAGTATTTT.

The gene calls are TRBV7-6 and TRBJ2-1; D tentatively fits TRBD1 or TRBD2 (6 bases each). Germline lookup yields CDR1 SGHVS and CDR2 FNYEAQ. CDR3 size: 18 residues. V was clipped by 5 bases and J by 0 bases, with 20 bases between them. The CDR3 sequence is CASSARALGGLSYNEQFF. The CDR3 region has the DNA TGTGCCAGCAGCGCCCGCGCGTTAGGGGGACTCTCCTACAATGAGCAGTTCTTC.

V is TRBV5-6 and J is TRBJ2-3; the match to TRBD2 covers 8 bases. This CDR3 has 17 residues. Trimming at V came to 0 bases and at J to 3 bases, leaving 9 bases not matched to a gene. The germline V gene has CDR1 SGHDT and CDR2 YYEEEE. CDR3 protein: CASSLVLTGGPTDTQYF. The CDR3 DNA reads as TGTGCCAGCAGCTTGGTCTTAACGGGAGGGCCGACAGATACGCAGTATTTT.

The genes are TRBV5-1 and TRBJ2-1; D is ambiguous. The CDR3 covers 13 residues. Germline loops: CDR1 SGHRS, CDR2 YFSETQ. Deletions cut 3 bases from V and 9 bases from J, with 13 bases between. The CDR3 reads CASSSQADGEQFF. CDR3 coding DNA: TGCGCCAGCAGCTCGCAGGCGGACGGTGAGCAGTTCTTC. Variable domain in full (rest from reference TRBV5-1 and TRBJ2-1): KAGVTQTPRYLIKTRGQQVTLSCSPISGHRSVSWYQQTPGQGLQFLFEYFSETQRNKGNFPGRFSGRQFSNSRSEMNVSTLELGDSALYLCASSSQADGEQFFGPGTRLTVL.

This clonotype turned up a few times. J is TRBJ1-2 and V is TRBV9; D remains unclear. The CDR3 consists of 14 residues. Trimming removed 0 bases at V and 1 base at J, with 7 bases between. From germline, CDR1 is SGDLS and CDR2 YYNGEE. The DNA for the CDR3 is TGTGCCAGCAGCGTAGCAGCCAGTAACTATGGCTACACCTTC. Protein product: CASSVAASNYGYTF. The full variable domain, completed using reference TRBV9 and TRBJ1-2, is DSGVTQTPKHLITATGQRVTLRCSPRSGDLSVYWYQQSLDQGLQFLIQYYNGEERAKGNILERFSAQQFPDLHSELNLSSLELGDSALYFCASSVAASNYGYTFGSGTRLTVV.

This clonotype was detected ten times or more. CDR3 residues: CASSYGQGAYEQYF. CDR3 in DNA: TGTGCCAGCAGTTACGGACAGGGGGCCTACGAGCAGTACTTC. The chain employs TRBV6-5 and TRBJ2-7; 10 nucleotides match TRBD1. After removal of 2 bases from V and 2 bases from J, the junction contained 0 bases not matched to a gene. The CDR3 totals 14 residues. Germline lookup yields CDR1 MNHEY and CDR2 SVGAGI.

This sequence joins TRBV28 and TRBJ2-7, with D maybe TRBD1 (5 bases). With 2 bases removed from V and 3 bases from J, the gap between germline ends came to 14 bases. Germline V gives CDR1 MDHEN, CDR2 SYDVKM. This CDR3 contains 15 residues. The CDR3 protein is CASSLGSDRNYEQYF. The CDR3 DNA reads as TGTGCCAGCAGTTTAGGGTCCGACAGAAACTACGAGCAGTACTTC.

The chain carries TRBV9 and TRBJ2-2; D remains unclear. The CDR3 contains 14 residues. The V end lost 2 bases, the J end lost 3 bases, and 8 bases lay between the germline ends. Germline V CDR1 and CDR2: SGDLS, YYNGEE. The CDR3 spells CASSVVGDTGELFF. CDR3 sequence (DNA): TGTGCCAGCAGCGTTGTTGGGGACACCGGGGAGCTGTTTTTT.

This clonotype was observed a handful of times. The chain's CDR3 is CAISPGADQETQYF. The CDR3 DNA reads TGTGCCATCAGCCCCGGGGCGGACCAAGAGACCCAGTACTTC. The rearrangement joins TRBV10-3 to TRBJ2-5; D possibly matches TRBD1 or TRBD2 (5 bases each). Germline V lookup: CDR1 ENHRY, CDR2 SYGVKD. The CDR3 extends over 14 amino acids. V lost 6 bases, J lost 0 bases, and 11 bases lay in between.

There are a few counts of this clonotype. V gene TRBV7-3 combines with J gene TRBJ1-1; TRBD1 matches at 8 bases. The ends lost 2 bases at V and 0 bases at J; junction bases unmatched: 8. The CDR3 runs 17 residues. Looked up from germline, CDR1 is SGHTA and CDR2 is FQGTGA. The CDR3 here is CASSLDGTGWVNTEAFF. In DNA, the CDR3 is TGTGCCAGCAGCTTAGATGGGACAGGTTGGGTGAACACTGAAGCTTTCTTT.

The CDR3 reads CASSHAGGLATGPGNEQFF. The CDR3 coding sequence is TGTGCCAGCAGCCACGCTGGGGGACTAGCGACGGGTCCGGGCAATGAGCAGTTCTTC. This chain joins TRBV3-1 and TRBJ2-1, with 10 bases fitting TRBD2. The CDR3 runs 19 residues. V gave up 3 bases and J gave up 6 bases; unmatched junction bases: 17. Germline loops: CDR1 LGHDT, CDR2 YNNKEL (reference sequence).

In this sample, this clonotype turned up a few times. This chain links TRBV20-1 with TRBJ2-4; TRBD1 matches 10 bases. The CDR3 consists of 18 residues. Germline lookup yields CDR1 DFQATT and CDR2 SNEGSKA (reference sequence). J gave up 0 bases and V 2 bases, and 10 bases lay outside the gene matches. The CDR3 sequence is CSARQQGTGDLAKNIQYF. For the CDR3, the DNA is TGCAGTGCTAGACAACAAGGGACAGGGGATCTAGCCAAAAACATTCAGTACTTC.

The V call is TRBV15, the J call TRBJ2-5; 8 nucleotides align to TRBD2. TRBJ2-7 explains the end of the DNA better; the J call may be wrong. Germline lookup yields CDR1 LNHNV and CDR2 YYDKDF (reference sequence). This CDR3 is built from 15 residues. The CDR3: CATSRERAGAHEQYF. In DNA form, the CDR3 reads TGTGCCACCAGCAGAGAACGAGCGGGAGCCCACGAGCAGTACTTC.

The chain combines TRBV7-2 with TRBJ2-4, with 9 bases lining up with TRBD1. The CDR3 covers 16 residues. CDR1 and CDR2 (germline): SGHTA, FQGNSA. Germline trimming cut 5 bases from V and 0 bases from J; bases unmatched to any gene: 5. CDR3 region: CASSPRQGGAKNIQYF. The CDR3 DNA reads TGTGCCAGCAGCCCCCGACAGGGGGGAGCCAAAAACATTCAGTACTTC.

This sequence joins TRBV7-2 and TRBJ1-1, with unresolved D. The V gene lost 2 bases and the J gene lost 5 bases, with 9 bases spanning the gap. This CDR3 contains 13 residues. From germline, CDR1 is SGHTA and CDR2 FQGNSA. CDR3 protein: CASSLSLGTEAFF. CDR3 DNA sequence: TGTGCCAGCAGCTTATCCCTGGGAACTGAAGCTTTCTTT.

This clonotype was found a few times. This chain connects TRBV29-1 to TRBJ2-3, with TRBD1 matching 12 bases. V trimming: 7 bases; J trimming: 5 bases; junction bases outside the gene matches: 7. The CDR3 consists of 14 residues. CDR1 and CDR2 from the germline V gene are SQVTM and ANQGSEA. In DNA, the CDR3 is TGCAGCGCTTCCGGGACAGGGGGCAGAGATACGCAGTATTTT. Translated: CSASGTGGRDTQYF.

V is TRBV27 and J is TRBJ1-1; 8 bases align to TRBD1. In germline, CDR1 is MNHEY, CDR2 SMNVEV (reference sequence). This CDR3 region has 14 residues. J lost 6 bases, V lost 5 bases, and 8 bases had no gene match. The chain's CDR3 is CASSDGTGYAEAFF. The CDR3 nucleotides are TGTGCCAGCAGTGACGGGACAGGATACGCTGAAGCTTTCTTT.

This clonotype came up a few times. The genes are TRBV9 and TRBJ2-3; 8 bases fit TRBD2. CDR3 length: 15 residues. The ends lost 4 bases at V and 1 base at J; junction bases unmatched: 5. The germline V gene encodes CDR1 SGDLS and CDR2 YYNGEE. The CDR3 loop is CASSPDGRGTDTQYF. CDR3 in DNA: TGTGCCAGCAGCCCGGACGGGAGGGGCACAGATACGCAGTATTTT.